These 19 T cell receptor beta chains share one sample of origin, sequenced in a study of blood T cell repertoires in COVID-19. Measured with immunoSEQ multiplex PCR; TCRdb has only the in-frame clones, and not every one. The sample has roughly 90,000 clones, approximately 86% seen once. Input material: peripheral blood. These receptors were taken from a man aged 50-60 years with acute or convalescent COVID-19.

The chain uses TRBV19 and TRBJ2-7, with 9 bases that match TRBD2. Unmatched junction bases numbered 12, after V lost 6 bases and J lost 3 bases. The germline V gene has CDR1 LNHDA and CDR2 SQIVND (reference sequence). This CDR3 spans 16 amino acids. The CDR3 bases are TGTGCCAGTAGGACGAATTTAGCGGGGGCTTACTACGAGCAGTACTTC. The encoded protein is CASRTNLAGAYYEQYF.

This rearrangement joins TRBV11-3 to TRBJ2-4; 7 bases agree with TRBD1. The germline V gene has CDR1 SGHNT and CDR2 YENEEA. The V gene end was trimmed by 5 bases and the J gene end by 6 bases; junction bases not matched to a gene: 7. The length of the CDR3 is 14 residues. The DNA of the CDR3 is TGTGCCAGCAGCCCCGACAGGGTTGGAAACATTCAGTACTTC. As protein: CASSPDRVGNIQYF. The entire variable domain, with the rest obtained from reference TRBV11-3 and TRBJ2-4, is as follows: EAGVVQSPRYKIIEKKQPVAFWCNPISGHNTLYWYLQNLGQGPELLIRYENEEAVDDSQLPKDRFSAERLKGVDSTLKIQPAELGDSAVYLCASSPDRVGNIQYFGAGTRLSVL.

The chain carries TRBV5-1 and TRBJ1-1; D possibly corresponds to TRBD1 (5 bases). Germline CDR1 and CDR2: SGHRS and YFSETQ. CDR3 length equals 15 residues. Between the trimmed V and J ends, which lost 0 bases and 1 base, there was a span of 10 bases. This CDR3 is CASSLAGQGNTEAFF. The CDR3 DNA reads TGCGCCAGCAGCTTGGCCGGCCAGGGGAACACTGAAGCTTTCTTT.

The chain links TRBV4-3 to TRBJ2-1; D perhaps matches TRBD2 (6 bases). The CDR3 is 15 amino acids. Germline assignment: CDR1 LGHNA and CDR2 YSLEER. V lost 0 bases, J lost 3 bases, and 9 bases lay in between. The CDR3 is CASSQDRGYYNEQFF. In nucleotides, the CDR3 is TGCGCCAGCAGCCAAGATCGGGGGTACTACAATGAGCAGTTCTTC.

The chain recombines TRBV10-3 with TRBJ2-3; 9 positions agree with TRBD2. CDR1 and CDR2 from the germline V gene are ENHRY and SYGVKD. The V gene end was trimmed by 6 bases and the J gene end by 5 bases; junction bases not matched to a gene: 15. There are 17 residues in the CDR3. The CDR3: CAISPRPISGSGDTQYF. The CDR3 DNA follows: TGTGCCATCAGCCCACGACCAATTAGCGGGAGCGGAGATACGCAGTATTTT.

As DNA, the CDR3 is TGTGCCAGCAGCCAATCGCGGGAGACCCAGTACTTC. Residues: CASSQSRETQYF. This chain links TRBV14 with TRBJ2-5; D is ambiguous. Germline V gives CDR1 SGHDN, CDR2 FVKESK. This CDR3 is built from 12 residues. Deletions cut 2 bases from V and 5 bases from J, with 6 bases between.

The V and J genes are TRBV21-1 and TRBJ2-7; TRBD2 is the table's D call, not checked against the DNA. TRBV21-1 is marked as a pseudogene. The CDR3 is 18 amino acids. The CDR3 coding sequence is TGTGCCAGCAGCAAGACGCCTGGACTAGCGGGAGGGCCTGCCGAGCAGTACTTC. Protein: CASSKTPGLAGGPAEQYF.

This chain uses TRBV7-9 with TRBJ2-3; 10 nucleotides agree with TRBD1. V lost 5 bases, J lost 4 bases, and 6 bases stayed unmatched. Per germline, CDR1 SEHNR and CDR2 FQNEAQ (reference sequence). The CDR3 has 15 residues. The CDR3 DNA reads TGTGCCAGCAGCCTAGGGACAGGGGAAGCAGATACGCAGTATTTT. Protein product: CASSLGTGEADTQYF.

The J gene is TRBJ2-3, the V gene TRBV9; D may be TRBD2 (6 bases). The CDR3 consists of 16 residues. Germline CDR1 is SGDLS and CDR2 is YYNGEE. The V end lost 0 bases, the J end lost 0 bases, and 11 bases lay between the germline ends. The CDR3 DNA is TGTGCCAGCAGCGTAGCCGCAGGACTAAGCACAGATACGCAGTATTTT. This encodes CASSVAAGLSTDTQYF.

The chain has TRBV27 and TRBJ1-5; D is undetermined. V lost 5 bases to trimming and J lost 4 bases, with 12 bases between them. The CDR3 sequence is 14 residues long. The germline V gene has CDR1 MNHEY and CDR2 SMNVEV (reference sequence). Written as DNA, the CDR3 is TGTGCCAGCAGTCTCTATACAGAAAATCAGCCCCAGCATTTT. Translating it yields CASSLYTENQPQHF.

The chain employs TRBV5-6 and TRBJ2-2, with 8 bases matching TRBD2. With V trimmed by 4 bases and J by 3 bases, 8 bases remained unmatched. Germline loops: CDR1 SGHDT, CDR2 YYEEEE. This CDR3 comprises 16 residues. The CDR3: CASSQPGLADTGELFF. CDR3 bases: TGTGCCAGCAGCCAACCCGGACTAGCCGACACCGGGGAGCTGTTTTTT.

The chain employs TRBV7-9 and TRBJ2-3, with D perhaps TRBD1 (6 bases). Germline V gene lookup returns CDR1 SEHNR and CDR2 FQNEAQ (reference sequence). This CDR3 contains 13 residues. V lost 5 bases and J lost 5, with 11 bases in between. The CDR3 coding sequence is TGTGCCAGCAGCATTCCCAGGGGAGATACGCAGTATTTT. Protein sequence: CASSIPRGDTQYF.

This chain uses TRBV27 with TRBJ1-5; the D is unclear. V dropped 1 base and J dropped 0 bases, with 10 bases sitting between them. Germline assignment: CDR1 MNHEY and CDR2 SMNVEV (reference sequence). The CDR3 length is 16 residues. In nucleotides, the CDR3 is TGTGCCAGCAGTTTATGGGCAGGCTATAGCAATCAGCCCCAGCATTTT. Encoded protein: CASSLWAGYSNQPQHF.

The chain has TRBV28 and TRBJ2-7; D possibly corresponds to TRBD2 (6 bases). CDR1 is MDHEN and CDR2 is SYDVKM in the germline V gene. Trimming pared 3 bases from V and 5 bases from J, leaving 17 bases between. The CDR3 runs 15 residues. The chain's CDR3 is CASSLQAGAGHEQYF. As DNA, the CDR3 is TGTGCCAGCAGTTTGCAGGCAGGCGCGGGGCACGAGCAGTACTTC. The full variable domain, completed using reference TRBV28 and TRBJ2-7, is DVKVTQSSRYLVKRTGEKVFLECVQDMDHENMFWYRQDPGLGLRLIYFSYDVKMKEKGDIPEGYSVSREKKERFSLILESASTNQTSMYLCASSLQAGAGHEQYFGPGTRLTVT.

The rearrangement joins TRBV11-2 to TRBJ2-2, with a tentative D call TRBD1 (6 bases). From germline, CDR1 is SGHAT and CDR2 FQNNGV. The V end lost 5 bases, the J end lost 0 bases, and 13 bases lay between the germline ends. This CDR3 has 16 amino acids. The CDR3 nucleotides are TGTGCCAGCAGCCCGTCGCAGGGGTCGAACACCGGGGAGCTGTTTTTT. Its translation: CASSPSQGSNTGELFF.

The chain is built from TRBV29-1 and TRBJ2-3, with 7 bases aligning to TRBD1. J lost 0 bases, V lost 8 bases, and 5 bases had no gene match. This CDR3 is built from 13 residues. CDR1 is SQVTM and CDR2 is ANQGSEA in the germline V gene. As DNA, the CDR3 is TGCAGCTTCCGACAGGGAAGCACAGATACGCAGTATTTT. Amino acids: CSFRQGSTDTQYF.

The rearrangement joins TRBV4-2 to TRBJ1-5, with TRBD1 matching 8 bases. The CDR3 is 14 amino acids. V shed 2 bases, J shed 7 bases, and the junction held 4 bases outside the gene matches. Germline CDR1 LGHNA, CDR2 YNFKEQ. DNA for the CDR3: TGTGCCAGCAGCCAACGGCAGGGGGCCCAGCCCCAGCATTTT. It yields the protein CASSQRQGAQPQHF.

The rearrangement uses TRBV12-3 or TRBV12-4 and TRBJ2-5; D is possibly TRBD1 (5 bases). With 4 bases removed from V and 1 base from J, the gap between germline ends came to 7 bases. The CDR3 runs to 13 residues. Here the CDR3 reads CASSSQVQETQYF. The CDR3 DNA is TGTGCCAGCAGTTCACAGGTCCAAGAGACCCAGTACTTC.

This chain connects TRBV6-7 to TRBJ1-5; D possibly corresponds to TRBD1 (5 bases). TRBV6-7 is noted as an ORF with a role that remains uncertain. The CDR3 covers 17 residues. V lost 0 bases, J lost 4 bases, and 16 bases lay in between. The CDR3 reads CASSYSWQGQSNQPQHF. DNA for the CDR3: TGTGCCAGCAGTTACTCGTGGCAGGGTCAGTCGAATCAGCCCCAGCATTTT.